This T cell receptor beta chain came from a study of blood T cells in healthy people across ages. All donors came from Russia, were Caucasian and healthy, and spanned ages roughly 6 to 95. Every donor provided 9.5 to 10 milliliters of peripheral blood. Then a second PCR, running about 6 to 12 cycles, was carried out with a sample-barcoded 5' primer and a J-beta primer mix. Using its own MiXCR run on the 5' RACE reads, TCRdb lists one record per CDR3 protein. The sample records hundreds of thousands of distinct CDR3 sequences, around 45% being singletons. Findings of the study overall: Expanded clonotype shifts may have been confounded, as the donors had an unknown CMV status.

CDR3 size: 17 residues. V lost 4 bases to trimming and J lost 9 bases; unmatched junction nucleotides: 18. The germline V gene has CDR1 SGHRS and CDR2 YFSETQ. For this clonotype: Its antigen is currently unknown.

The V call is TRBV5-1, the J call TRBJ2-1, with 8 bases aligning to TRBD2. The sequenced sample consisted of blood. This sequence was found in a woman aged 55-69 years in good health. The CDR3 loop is CASSISGSPSRGGEQFF. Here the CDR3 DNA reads TGCGCCAGCAGCATCAGCGGGAGTCCGTCTAGGGGGGGTGAGCAGTTCTTC.